The 22 T cell receptor beta chains reported below all come from one sample, sequenced in a study of blood T cells in healthy people across ages. A second about 7 to 12 cycle PCR used barcoded and J-beta primers. A single record per CDR3 protein comes from TCRdb applying MiXCR to the 5' RACE reads. This table holds about 730,000 distinct CDR3 sequences, roughly 44% found once. The sequencing input was blood. The receptors were sampled from a woman in her sixties in good health.

This clonotype was seen ten or more times. The rearrangement joins TRBV6-2 or TRBV6-3 to TRBJ2-7, with D hard to call. The CDR3 totals 13 residues. Trimming left V 8 bases short and J 1 base short, with 12 bases between. Germline assignment: CDR1 MNHEY and CDR2 SVGEGT. The DNA of the CDR3 is TGTGCCAGCGAAGGACGGTCATCCTACGAGCAGTACTTC. It specifies CASEGRSSYEQYF.

The rearrangement joins TRBV7-3 to TRBJ2-3; D is possibly TRBD2 (5 bases). The CDR3 has 18 residues. V was cut by 0 bases and J by 0 bases, with 16 bases left in between. The V gene's germline CDR1 is SGHTA and CDR2 FQGTGA. The CDR3 region has the DNA TGTGCCAGCAGCTTAACGGGTGGGAGACTGTATAGCACAGATACGCAGTATTTT. Translation gives CASSLTGGRLYSTDTQYF. The entire variable domain, with the rest obtained from reference TRBV7-3 and TRBJ2-3, is as follows: GAGVSQTPSNKVTEKGKYVELRCDPISGHTALYWYRQSLGQGPEFLIYFQGTGAADDSGLPNDRFFAVRPEGSVSTLKIQRTERGDSAVYLCASSLTGGRLYSTDTQYFGPGTRLTVL.

This clonotype was observed many times. The chain employs TRBV5-1 and TRBJ2-1, with 11 bases identical to TRBD2. After removal of 0 bases from V and 8 bases from J, the junction contained 4 bases not matched to a gene. The CDR3 spans 15 residues. The V gene's germline CDR1 is SGHRS and CDR2 YFSETQ. CDR3: CASSLELAGVDEQFF. In nucleotides, the CDR3 is TGCGCCAGCAGCTTGGAACTAGCGGGAGTCGATGAGCAGTTCTTC.

J is TRBJ2-3 and V is TRBV10-3, with D perhaps TRBD1 (5 bases). This CDR3 has 14 amino acids. Deletions cut 3 bases from V and 4 bases from J, with 11 bases between. Germline V CDR1 and CDR2: ENHRY, SYGVKD. CDR3 sequence (DNA): TGTGCCATCAGTGAAGGCAGGGTTGCAGATACGCAGTATTTT. This encodes CAISEGRVADTQYF.

This sequence joins TRBV7-2 and TRBJ1-2; 8 bases are shared with TRBD1. The CDR3 contains 12 residues. The germline V gene has CDR1 SGHTA and CDR2 FQGNSA. Trimming at V came to 8 bases and at J to 2 bases, leaving 1 base not matched to a gene. The CDR3 sequence: CTSHRGNYGYTF. CDR3 coding DNA: TGTACCAGCCACAGGGGGAACTATGGCTACACCTTC.

The chain is built from TRBV18 and TRBJ2-5, with D tentatively TRBD2 (5 bases). The V gene's germline CDR1 is KGHSH and CDR2 LQKENI. V was cut by 3 bases and J by 5 bases, with 13 bases left in between. The CDR3 runs 14 residues. For the CDR3, the DNA is TGTGCCAGCTCACCTACCGAGTGGGAGGAGACCCAGTACTTC. Translation: CASSPTEWEETQYF.

This chain uses TRBV10-1 with TRBJ2-7; D is uncertain. V lost 3 bases to trimming and J lost 3 bases, with 9 bases between them. The CDR3 is made up of 13 amino acids. Germline CDR1 WNHNN, CDR2 SYGVQD (reference sequence). The DNA for the CDR3 is TGCGCCAGCAGTGACCCGAATAACTACGAGCAGTACTTC. Its translation is CASSDPNNYEQYF.

The V call is TRBV20-1, the J call TRBJ1-2, with 8 bases identical to TRBD1. This CDR3 comprises 15 residues. The germline V gene has CDR1 DFQATT and CDR2 SNEGSKA (reference sequence). With V trimmed by 0 bases and J by 2 bases, 5 bases remained unmatched. CDR3: CSARDGTGGNYGYTF. CDR3 coding DNA: TGCAGTGCTAGAGACGGGACAGGCGGCAACTATGGCTACACCTTC.

The genes are TRBV6-5 and TRBJ2-7, with 13 nucleotides matching TRBD2. The CDR3 sequence is 15 residues long. J lost 2 bases, V lost 4 bases, and 2 bases had no gene match. Germline values: CDR1 MNHEY, CDR2 SVGAGI. The CDR3 DNA follows: TGTGCCAGCAGTTGGACTAGCGGGGGTGCCTACGAGCAGTACTTC. It is translated as CASSWTSGGAYEQYF.

About this clonotype: This could be a read error, since a much larger clone is one nucleotide away. This sequence joins TRBV28 and TRBJ2-7, with 7 bases that match TRBD2. Germline assignment: CDR1 MDHEN and CDR2 SYDVKM. The CDR3 consists of 13 residues. V lost 5 bases to trimming and J lost 0 bases; unmatched junction nucleotides: 1. The CDR3 region is CASSGDYSYEQYF. Here the CDR3 DNA reads TGTGCCAGCAGTGGGGACTACTCCTACGAGCAGTACTTC.

As concerns this clonotype: The CDR3 ends on some other residue instead of the conserved phenylalanine or tryptophan, so this is likely a read error. The DNA is omitted, as the CDR3 cannot be located on it reliably, and the CDR3 follows TCRdb's listing. The V call is TRBV9, the J call TRBJ1-4. The CDR3 is made up of 15 amino acids, end residues included. Germline loops: CDR1 SGDLS, CDR2 YYNGEE. The CDR3 spells CASTDGTEGGEKLSL.

This chain connects TRBV7-3 to TRBJ1-2; a weak D match, TRBD1 (6 bases). The CDR3 totals 14 residues. In germline, CDR1 is SGHTA, CDR2 FQGTGA. The V gene lost 5 bases and the J gene lost 8 bases, with 18 bases spanning the gap. In DNA form, the CDR3 reads TGTGCCAGCAGCGTAAAGGGGGAAAGGGGAGGCTACACCTTC. Protein: CASSVKGERGGYTF.

This chain uses TRBV28 with TRBJ1-4; D is possibly TRBD1 (5 bases). Trimming stripped 8 bases from V and 10 bases from J, with 17 bases between. The CDR3 runs to 13 residues. The V gene's germline CDR1 is MDHEN and CDR2 SYDVKM. CDR3 nucleotides: TGTGCCAGCCTGGACACCCGGTCCGGAAAACTGTTTTTT. Its protein is CASLDTRSGKLFF. Variable domain in full (rest from reference TRBV28 and TRBJ1-4): DVKVTQSSRYLVKRTGEKVFLECVQDMDHENMFWYRQDPGLGLRLIYFSYDVKMKEKGDIPEGYSVSREKKERFSLILESASTNQTSMYLCASLDTRSGKLFFGSGTQLSVL.

The chain recombines TRBV29-1 with TRBJ2-7; 14 positions agree with TRBD2. V lost 6 bases, J lost 7 bases, and 5 bases stayed unmatched. CDR1 SQVTM and CDR2 ANQGSEA come from the germline V gene. The CDR3 runs to 13 residues. CDR3: CSVGTSGSGEQYF. The CDR3 DNA reads TGCAGCGTCGGGACTAGCGGGAGCGGAGAGCAGTACTTC.

The rearrangement joins TRBV20-1 to TRBJ2-1; 9 nucleotides align to TRBD1. With V trimmed by 3 bases and J by 4 bases, 10 bases remained unmatched. Germline-derived CDR1 and CDR2 are DFQATT and SNEGSKA (reference sequence). The CDR3 runs to 16 residues. CDR3 bases: TGCAGTGCTAGTGGGGCGACGACAGGGGGGTACAATGAGCAGTTCTTC. Translation gives CSASGATTGGYNEQFF.

This rearrangement joins TRBV3-1 to TRBJ2-1; tentatively, D is TRBD2 (5 bases). V shed 8 bases and J shed 7 bases, with 9 bases lying between them. The germline V gene has CDR1 LGHDT and CDR2 YNNKEL (reference sequence). This CDR3 comprises 11 residues. The CDR3 loop is CASDGVNEQFF. The CDR3 DNA sequence: TGTGCCAGCGACGGGGTGAATGAGCAGTTCTTC.

This clonotype was recorded a few times. The chain uses TRBV20-1 and TRBJ2-2, with 9 bases lining up with TRBD2. The CDR3 has 13 residues. In germline, CDR1 is DFQATT, CDR2 SNEGSKA (reference sequence). Germline trimming cut 8 bases from V and 1 base from J; bases unmatched to any gene: 2. The DNA for the CDR3 is TGCAGTCTACTAGCGGGGAACACCGGGGAGCTGTTTTTT. Translated, it gives CSLLAGNTGELFF.

This clonotype turned up a few times. This sequence joins TRBV7-3 and TRBJ2-1; D is possibly TRBD2 (6 bases). V was cut by 4 bases and J by 0 bases, with 13 bases left in between. The CDR3 is made up of 16 amino acids. Germline CDR1 reads SGHTA; CDR2 reads FQGTGA. CDR3 amino acids: CASSWGGGNSYNEQFF. CDR3 DNA sequence: TGTGCCAGCAGCTGGGGCGGCGGGAACTCCTACAATGAGCAGTTCTTC.

This clonotype was counted a few times. J is TRBJ2-3 and V is TRBV6-5; a weak D match, TRBD1 (7 bases). CDR1 MNHEY and CDR2 SVGAGI come from the germline V gene. This CDR3 has 17 amino acids. Trimming left V 2 bases short and J 1 base short, with 16 bases between. CDR3: CASSYTQGGGGTDTQYF. The CDR3 DNA sequence: TGTGCCAGCAGTTACACCCAGGGGGGCGGAGGCACAGATACGCAGTATTTT.

A few counts support this clonotype. The J gene is TRBJ2-3, the V gene TRBV6-1; the D gene is possibly TRBD2 (5 bases). The length of the CDR3 is 19 residues. Trimming removed 10 bases from V and 0 bases from J, with 29 bases in between. CDR1 is MNHNS, CDR2 SASEGT, per germline. For the CDR3, the DNA is TGTGCCACTACCTCGGGCCAGAACCCAGCGGAAAGAAGCACAGATACGCAGTATTTT. As protein: CATTSGQNPAERSTDTQYF.

This rearrangement joins TRBV7-2 to TRBJ2-3; D gene unclear. Per the germline V gene, CDR1 is SGHTA and CDR2 is FQGNSA. This CDR3 region has 14 residues. Trimming cost V 6 bases and J 5 bases, with 15 bases left between them. This chain's CDR3 is CASSAPGVRDTQYF. Written as DNA, the CDR3 is TGTGCCAGCAGTGCTCCTGGAGTTCGAGATACGCAGTATTTT.

Only a few counts were recorded for this clonotype. The junction shows a germline mismatch at one end, possibly a read error. In DNA form, the CDR3 reads TGTGCCAGCAGCTTCGGGTCGGCTAGCGGGGGGGACTTC. Its translation: CASSFGSASGGDF. The chain is built from TRBV11-2 and TRBJ2-4; TRBD2 matches 12 bases. This CDR3 region has 13 residues. CDR1 and CDR2 (germline): SGHAT, FQNNGV. The full variable domain, with the rest looked up from reference TRBV11-2 and TRBJ2-4, is EAGVAQSPRYKIIEKRQSVAFWCNPISGHATLYWYQQILGQGPKLLIQFQNNGVVDDSQLPKDRFSAERLKGVDSTLKIQPAKLEDSAVYLCASSFGSASGGDFGAGTRLSVL.